These 20 T cell receptor beta chains came from one sample sequenced in a study of post-analysis software for immune sequencing data. Findings and limits, study-wide: Four to six TRBV segments (TRBV5-6, TRBV5-1 and TRBV20-1 among them) occurred more frequently in patients than in controls.

Presence of unique molecular identifiers characterized the TCR beta cDNA libraries. Each CDR3 protein gets one entry after TCRdb re-called the PCR reads with MiXCR. The sample holds about 260,000 distinct CDR3 sequences, 30% to 45% seen once. No antigen is known for these receptors. Sequencing input: blood. These receptors were taken from a girl between 5 and 17 years old with multiple sclerosis.

A remark on this clonotype: This may come from a read error, since a much larger clone is one base off. The rearrangement joins TRBV19 to TRBJ2-3, with 9 bases identical to TRBD1. Germline V lookup: CDR1 LNHDA, CDR2 SQIVND (reference sequence). The CDR3 consists of 15 residues. CDR3 sequence (DNA): TGTACCAGTAGCCCCCGGGACAGGGGCACAGATACGCAGTATTTT. As protein: CTSSPRDRGTDTQYF.

To note about this clonotype: Since a much larger clone is just one base distant, this may be a read error. The genes are TRBV12-3 or TRBV12-4 and TRBJ2-6; D is ambiguous. The CDR3 has 13 residues. Trimming removed 6 bases at V and 6 bases at J, with 9 bases between. CDR3 sequence reads: CASRRASANVLTF. The CDR3, as DNA: TGTGCCAGCAGAAGGGCATCGGCCAACGTCCTGACTTTC.

J is TRBJ1-1 and V is TRBV19; 9 positions agree with TRBD1. Germline loops: CDR1 LNHDA, CDR2 SQIVND (reference sequence). The V gene end was trimmed by 5 bases and the J gene end by 4 bases; junction bases not matched to a gene: 8. The CDR3 consists of 15 residues. CDR3 in amino acids: CASSPSPGQGTEAFF. DNA for the CDR3: TGTGCCAGTAGTCCTTCACCGGGACAGGGCACTGAAGCTTTCTTT.

This clonotype was counted ten times or more. The chain recombines TRBV5-5 with TRBJ1-4, with D possibly TRBD1 on 5 matching bases. The CDR3 totals 14 residues. Germline V gene lookup returns CDR1 SGHKS and CDR2 YYEKEE (reference sequence). Trimming took 4 bases from V and 6 from J, leaving 13 bases between them. The CDR3 protein is CASSPGGTDEKLFF. CDR3 bases: TGTGCCAGCAGCCCGGGGGGGACTGATGAAAAACTGTTTTTT.

This clonotype came up many times. This chain joins TRBV20-1 and TRBJ2-4; TRBD1 might be the D (5 bases). The length of the CDR3 is 13 residues. Per the germline V gene, CDR1 is DFQATT and CDR2 is SNEGSKA (reference sequence). V lost 3 bases, J lost 0 bases, and 6 bases lay in between. CDR3 sequence: CSARTVAKNIQYF. Written as DNA, the CDR3 is TGCAGTGCTAGGACAGTAGCCAAAAACATTCAGTACTTC.

This clonotype was seen only a few times. A read error is possible here, since a much larger clone lies one base away. The rearrangement links TRBV24-1 to TRBJ2-4; tentatively, D is TRBD1 (7 bases). Germline V gene data show CDR1 as KGHDR and CDR2 as SFDVKD. The CDR3 totals 16 residues. Trimming removed 3 bases at V and 7 bases at J, with 18 bases between. The CDR3 reads CATSDHRRGAENIQYF. CDR3 sequence (DNA): TGTGCCACCAGTGATCACCGCAGGGGGGCCGAGAACATTCAGTACTTC.

Note on this clonotype: Since a much larger clone is just one base distant, this may be a read error. The chain links TRBV6-1 to TRBJ2-1; a possible D gene is TRBD1 (5 bases). The germline V and J ends were trimmed by 6 bases and 13 bases, with 16 bases remaining between them. This CDR3 is built from 12 residues. Germline V lookup: CDR1 MNHNS, CDR2 SASEGT. CDR3 loop: CASRIPRGAQFF. CDR3 coding DNA: TGTGCCAGCAGGATACCCCGTGGGGCCCAGTTCTTC.

At least ten counts were recorded for this clonotype. The chain recombines TRBV24-1 with TRBJ2-1, with D unclear. Trimming shortened V by 7 bases and J by 5 bases, and 5 bases separated the two germline ends. The germline gives CDR1 KGHDR, CDR2 SFDVKD. The CDR3 spans 11 residues. CDR3 nucleotides: TGTGCCACCAGCGTGAACAATGAGCAGTTCTTC. Translated, it gives CATSVNNEQFF.

Remarks on this clonotype: A much larger clonotype is one base distant, so this may be a read error. This rearrangement joins TRBV14 to TRBJ2-1; TRBD2 is a possible D gene (6 bases). V was pared by 1 base and J by 8 bases, with 18 bases between. This CDR3 contains 16 residues. Germline-derived CDR1 and CDR2 are SGHDN and FVKESK. The CDR3 protein is CASSQVKAGRRDEQFF. For the CDR3, the DNA is TGTGCCAGCAGCCAAGTAAAGGCGGGGCGGCGTGATGAGCAGTTCTTC.

This rearrangement joins TRBV11-2 to TRBJ2-7, with no clear D. The assigned J gene may be wrong: the sequence end matches TRBJ2-5 better. Per the germline V gene, CDR1 is SGHAT and CDR2 is FQNNGV. The CDR3 spans 12 residues. CDR3 amino acids: CASTNLGETQYF. The CDR3 nucleotides are TGTGCCAGCACCAACCTAGGGGAGACCCAGTACTTC.

In this sample, this clonotype turned up many times. The J gene is TRBJ2-7, the V gene TRBV21-1; TRBD1 is taken as the D call from the table, unchecked against the DNA. TRBV21-1 is shown as a pseudogene. The CDR3 is made up of 15 amino acids. The CDR3 is CASSNKRAGAYEQYF. For the CDR3, the DNA is TGTGCCAGCAGCAATAAGAGAGCGGGGGCGTACGAGCAGTACTTC.

CDR3 sequence (DNA): TGTGCCAGCAGCTCCTCGGACGGTCCGCGTCAGCCCCAGCATTTT. This codes for CASSSSDGPRQPQHF. The V call is TRBV7-2, the J call TRBJ1-5; no clear D. This CDR3 contains 15 residues. CDR1 is SGHTA, CDR2 FQGNSA, per germline. V dropped 4 bases and J dropped 6 bases, with 16 bases sitting between them.

A note on this clonotype: A much larger clone differs from this one at a single base, so this may be a read error. The chain employs TRBV5-1 and TRBJ2-6; a weak D match, TRBD1 (6 bases). This CDR3 has 18 amino acids. The germline CDR1 and CDR2 sequences are SGHRS and YFSETQ. The CDR3 bases are TGCGCCAGCAGCTTGAACGGTGGGGGCCTTTCTGGGGCCAACGTCCGGACTTTC. Residues: CASSLNGGGLSGANVRTF.

This clonotype was recorded many times. The CDR3 nucleotides are TGTGCCAGCAGCTCCGGCAGGGTTGAGGACTACGAGCAGTACTTC. Translation: CASSSGRVEDYEQYF. The chain joins TRBV5-5 to TRBJ2-7, with a possible D match to TRBD1 (5 bases). V was trimmed by 3 bases and J by 3 bases, leaving 16 bases between them. The CDR3 length is 15 residues. Germline V gene data show CDR1 as SGHKS and CDR2 as YYEKEE (reference sequence).

The sample holds many counts of this clonotype. The chain employs TRBV28 and TRBJ1-2; 12 bases are shared with TRBD1. V was pared by 9 bases and J by 4 bases, with 9 bases of the junction left unmatched. The germline CDR1 and CDR2 sequences are MDHEN and SYDVKM. The CDR3 is made up of 15 amino acids. CDR3 bases: TGTGCCAGTTCCGGGACAGGGGGCGTCATCTATGGCTACACCTTC. Protein: CASSGTGGVIYGYTF.

This chain connects TRBV18 to TRBJ1-2; D not certain. CDR3 length: 13 amino acids. Trimming took off 3 bases at V and 0 bases at J, with 5 bases between the two ends. Looked up from germline, CDR1 is KGHSH and CDR2 is LQKENI. CDR3 sequence reads: CASSPGTNYGYTF. The CDR3 bases are TGTGCCAGCTCACCCGGAACTAACTATGGCTACACCTTC.

This clonotype appeared many times. The J gene is TRBJ1-5, the V gene TRBV28; D is unresolved. This CDR3 has 11 amino acids. Per germline, CDR1 MDHEN and CDR2 SYDVKM. Trimming shortened V by 3 bases and J by 6 bases, and 3 bases separated the two germline ends. CDR3 nucleotide sequence: TGTGCCAGCAGTTTGGGTCAGCCCCAGCATTTT. Encoded protein: CASSLGQPQHF.

This chain connects TRBV10-3 to TRBJ1-6, with D hard to call. In germline, CDR1 is ENHRY, CDR2 SYGVKD. V was shortened by 2 bases and J by 17 bases, with 13 bases between the two germline ends. This CDR3 has 12 amino acids. CDR3 in amino acids: CAISEGGSGVHF. In nucleotides, the CDR3 is TGTGCCATCAGTGAGGGAGGGTCCGGCGTCCACTTT.

In this sample, this clonotype turned up many times. The gene calls are TRBV5-4 and TRBJ1-2; TRBD1 aligns across 9 bases. In germline, CDR1 is SGHNT, CDR2 YYREEE (reference sequence). V lost 0 bases to trimming and J lost 8 bases; unmatched junction nucleotides: 8. The CDR3 runs 15 residues. The CDR3 DNA is TGTGCCAGCAGCTTGGCGGACAGGGGAATGGGAGGCTACACCTTC. It is translated as CASSLADRGMGGYTF.

This clonotype has at least ten counts. The rearrangement links TRBV29-1 to TRBJ2-3; D is perhaps TRBD1 (6 bases). Germline V gene data show CDR1 as SQVTM and CDR2 as ANQGSEA. V was trimmed by 6 bases and J by 2 bases, leaving 21 bases between them. CDR3 length: 16 residues. CDR3 sequence (DNA): TGCAGCGTGGGGGCCCTCAGCGACTCGGACACAGATACGCAGTATTTT. Translating it yields CSVGALSDSDTDTQYF.